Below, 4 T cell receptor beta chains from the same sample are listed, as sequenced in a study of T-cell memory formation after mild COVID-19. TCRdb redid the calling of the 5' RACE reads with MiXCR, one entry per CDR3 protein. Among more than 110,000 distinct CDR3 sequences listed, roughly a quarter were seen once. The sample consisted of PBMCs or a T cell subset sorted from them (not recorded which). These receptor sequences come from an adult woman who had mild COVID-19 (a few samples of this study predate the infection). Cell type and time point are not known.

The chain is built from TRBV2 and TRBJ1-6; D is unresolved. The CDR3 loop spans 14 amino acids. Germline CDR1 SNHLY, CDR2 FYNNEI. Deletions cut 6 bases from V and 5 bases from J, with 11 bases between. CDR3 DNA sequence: TGTGCCAGCAGGATATCCGATCATAATTCACCCCTCCACTTT. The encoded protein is CASRISDHNSPLHF.

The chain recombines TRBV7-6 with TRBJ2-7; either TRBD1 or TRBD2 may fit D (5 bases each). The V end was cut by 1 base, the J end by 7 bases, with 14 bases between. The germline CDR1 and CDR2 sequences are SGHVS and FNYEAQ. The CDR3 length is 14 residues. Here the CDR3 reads CASSLVGGAREQYF. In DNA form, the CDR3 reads TGTGCCAGCAGCTTAGTTGGGGGAGCGCGAGAGCAGTACTTC.

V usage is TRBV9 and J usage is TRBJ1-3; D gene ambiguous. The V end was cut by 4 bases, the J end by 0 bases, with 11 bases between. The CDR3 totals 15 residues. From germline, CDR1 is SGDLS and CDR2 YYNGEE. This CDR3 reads CASSPQRGSGNTIYF. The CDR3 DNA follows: TGTGCCAGCAGCCCCCAGCGTGGCTCTGGAAACACCATATATTTT.

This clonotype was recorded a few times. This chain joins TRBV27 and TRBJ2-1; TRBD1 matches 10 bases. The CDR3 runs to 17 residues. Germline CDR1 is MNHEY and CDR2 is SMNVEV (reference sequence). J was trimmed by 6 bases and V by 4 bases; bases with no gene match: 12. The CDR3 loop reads CASSWTGGSLILNEQFF. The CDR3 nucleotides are TGTGCCAGCAGTTGGACAGGGGGGTCCCTTATTCTCAATGAGCAGTTCTTC.